The 22 T cell receptor beta chains below all came from one sample that was sequenced in a study of blood T cell repertoires in COVID-19. Profiling relied on immunoSEQ multiplex PCR, and the TCRdb table lists in-frame clones only, not all of them. Here the sample spans some 130,000 clones, around 84% being singletons. Sample: PBMCs or T cells enriched from blood (not recorded which). The receptors shown here come from a man aged 35 to 55 with acute COVID-19.

The rearrangement links TRBV29-1 to TRBJ1-2; 9 positions agree with TRBD1. Trimming cost V 4 bases and J 6 bases; bases outside gene matches: 6. Germline V gene lookup returns CDR1 SQVTM and CDR2 ANQGSEA. This CDR3 has 13 amino acids. CDR3 sequence: CSVVTGGGDGYTF. DNA of the CDR3: TGCAGCGTTGTGACAGGGGGAGGCGATGGCTACACCTTC. Filled out from reference TRBV29-1 and TRBJ1-2, the complete variable domain reads SAVISQKPSRDICQRGTSLTIQCQVDSQVTMMFWYRQQPGQSLTLIATANQGSEATYESGFVIDKFPISRPNLTFSTLTVSNMSPEDSSIYLCSVVTGGGDGYTFGSGTRLTVV.

The gene calls are TRBV4-1 and TRBJ2-3; D ambiguous. The CDR3 is made up of 16 amino acids. V dropped 0 bases and J dropped 0 bases, with 10 bases sitting between them. Germline values: CDR1 MGHRA, CDR2 YSYEKL. CDR3 sequence (DNA): TGCGCCAGCAGCCAAGAAGCGAGACCTAGCACAGATACGCAGTATTTT. Translation: CASSQEARPSTDTQYF.

CDR3 in DNA: TGTGCCAGCAGCTCGTCGCGGTACGAGCAGTACTTC. Translating it yields CASSSSRYEQYF. The chain couples TRBV7-2 to TRBJ2-7; D gene uncertain. The germline CDR1 and CDR2 sequences are SGHTA and FQGNSA. The CDR3 sequence is 12 residues long. V gave up 4 bases and J gave up 4 bases, with 8 bases separating them. Together with reference TRBV7-2 and TRBJ2-7, the CDR3 gives the full variable domain: GAGVSQSPSNKVTEKGKDVELRCDPISGHTALYWYRQSLGQGLEFLIYFQGNSAPDKSGLPSDRFSAERTGGSVSTLTIQRTQQEDSAVYLCASSSSRYEQYFGPGTRLTVT.

This sequence joins TRBV11-3 and TRBJ2-1; 13 bases line up with TRBD2. Germline V gene sequence: CDR1 SGHNT, CDR2 YENEEA. The V and J ends lost 5 bases and 2 bases, in that order; junction bases with no gene match: 3. CDR3 length: 16 residues. The CDR3 coding sequence is TGTGCCAGCAGCCCAACTAGCGGGGGGGCCTACAATGAGCAGTTCTTC. Its protein product is CASSPTSGGAYNEQFF.

This chain connects TRBV7-6 to TRBJ2-3; TRBD2 matches 8 bases. CDR1 is SGHVS, CDR2 FNYEAQ, per germline. The CDR3 is made up of 16 amino acids. Losses at the gene ends were 3 bases for V and 4 bases for J; bases not matched to a gene: 9. The CDR3 reads CASSFRSGGDADTQYF. The CDR3 DNA reads TGTGCCAGCAGCTTCAGGAGCGGGGGCGACGCAGATACGCAGTATTTT. Variable domain in full (rest from reference TRBV7-6 and TRBJ2-3): GAGVSQSPRYKVTKRGQDVALRCDPISGHVSLYWYRQALGQGPEFLTYFNYEAQQDKSGLPNDRFSAERPEGSISTLTIQRTEQRDSAMYRCASSFRSGGDADTQYFGPGTRLTVL.

The chain employs TRBV6-6 and TRBJ1-2; no clear D. The ends were cut back, 5 bases at V and 5 bases at J, with 9 bases in the middle. The CDR3 has 12 residues. Germline loops: CDR1 MNHNY, CDR2 SVGAGI (reference sequence). The CDR3 DNA reads TGTGCCAGCAGTCGTGATACATATGGCTACACCTTC. Residues: CASSRDTYGYTF.

The chain has TRBV28 and TRBJ2-1, with 14 bases aligning to TRBD2. Germline V gene sequence: CDR1 MDHEN, CDR2 SYDVKM. With V trimmed by 2 bases and J by 10 bases, 4 bases remained unmatched. The CDR3 contains 15 residues. The chain's CDR3 is CASSLRLAGGEEQFF. The CDR3 nucleotides read TGTGCCAGCAGTTTAAGACTAGCGGGGGGGGAGGAGCAGTTCTTC.

Comments on this clone: At one end the junction does not follow the germline gene, possibly because of a read error. The chain combines TRBV6-5 with TRBJ2-2, with D perhaps matching TRBD1 (6 bases). CDR3 length: 14 residues. The germline V gene has CDR1 MNHEY and CDR2 SVGAGI. The CDR3 DNA is TGTGCCAGCAGATACTCGTACAGGGCCGGGGAGCTGTTTTTT. Its translation is CASRYSYRAGELFF.

This chain connects TRBV9 to TRBJ2-5; a possible D gene is TRBD2 (6 bases). Germline CDR1 reads SGDLS; CDR2 reads YYNGEE. V was clipped by 0 bases and J by 5 bases, with 11 bases between them. The CDR3 is 14 amino acids. CDR3 amino acids: CASSVVGGAETQYF. The CDR3 DNA sequence: TGTGCCAGCAGCGTAGTGGGGGGAGCGGAGACCCAGTACTTC.

The chain couples TRBV7-2 to TRBJ2-1; D not certain. In germline, CDR1 is SGHTA, CDR2 FQGNSA. V was clipped by 1 base and J by 6 bases, with 7 bases between them. CDR3 length: 13 amino acids. CDR3 residues: CASSLDRVNEQFF. CDR3 sequence (DNA): TGTGCCAGCAGCTTAGACCGCGTCAATGAGCAGTTCTTC.

The genes are TRBV7-9 and TRBJ2-5; possible D gene TRBD1, 6 bases. V dropped 6 bases and J dropped 2 bases, with 13 bases sitting between them. Germline CDR1 SEHNR, CDR2 FQNEAQ (reference sequence). The CDR3 totals 14 residues. The DNA for the CDR3 is TGTGCCAGCAGACTCGGGCAGGGGCAAGAGACCCAGTACTTC. Protein: CASRLGQGQETQYF.

On this clone: Different DNA sequences within this sample yield the same CDR3. J is TRBJ2-1 and V is TRBV7-3; D possibly corresponds to TRBD2 (6 bases). Germline assignment: CDR1 SGHTA and CDR2 FQGTGA. The CDR3 has 15 residues. V gave up 2 bases and J gave up 0 bases, with 8 bases separating them. In DNA, the CDR3 is TGTGCCAGCAGCTTAGGCGGGACCTCCTACAATGAGCAGTTCTTC. It codes for CASSLGGTSYNEQFF.

There are a few counts of this clone. This sequence joins TRBV7-2 and TRBJ1-2, with TRBD1 identical over 7 bases. Germline V CDR1 and CDR2: SGHTA, FQGNSA. The trim removed 8 bases at V and 1 base at J, leaving 10 bases unmatched. This CDR3 spans 15 amino acids. CDR3: CASGRGGQNNYGYTF. The CDR3 DNA sequence: TGTGCCAGCGGCCGGGGGGGACAGAATAACTATGGCTACACCTTC.

J is TRBJ1-1 and V is TRBV29-1; 11 bases agree with TRBD1. V was clipped by 7 bases and J by 3 bases; unmatched bases: 4. The CDR3 is 13 amino acids. Germline CDR1 reads SQVTM; CDR2 reads ANQGSEA. The CDR3 nucleotides are TGCAGCGCCGGGGGACAGGGGGACACTGAAGCTTTCTTT. Translating it yields CSAGGQGDTEAFF.

About this clone itself: One base away lies a much larger clone, so this may be a sequencing read error. This chain joins TRBV7-2 and TRBJ2-1; 8 positions match TRBD2. CDR3 length equals 13 residues. Germline-derived CDR1 and CDR2 are SGHTA and FQGNSA. V trimming: 5 bases; J trimming: 6 bases; junction bases outside the gene matches: 3. This CDR3 is CASSATSGNEQFF. The CDR3, as DNA: TGTGCCAGCAGCGCCACTAGCGGCAATGAGCAGTTCTTC.

V and J are TRBV7-9 and TRBJ1-1, with D perhaps TRBD1 (6 bases). V dropped 4 bases and J dropped 4 bases, with 10 bases sitting between them. The germline gives CDR1 SEHNR, CDR2 FQNEAQ (reference sequence). The CDR3 loop spans 13 amino acids. Written as DNA, the CDR3 is TGTGCCAGCAGCTCCTCCAGGGGCACTGAAGCTTTCTTT. This encodes CASSSSRGTEAFF.

The rearrangement joins TRBV3-1 (or the pseudogene TRBV3-2) to TRBJ1-1; D unresolved. Trimming took 2 bases from V and 4 from J, leaving 11 bases between them. The CDR3 runs to 14 residues. Germline V lookup: CDR1 LGHDT, CDR2 YNNKEL (reference sequence). The chain's CDR3 is CASSQTVVSTEAFF. CDR3 sequence (DNA): TGTGCCAGCAGCCAAACGGTCGTTTCCACTGAAGCTTTCTTT.

The chain links TRBV5-1 to TRBJ1-2; D might be TRBD1 (6 bases). The CDR3 is 16 amino acids. The V gene's germline CDR1 is SGHRS and CDR2 YFSETQ. Trimming removed 2 bases at V and 1 base at J, with 15 bases between. CDR3 loop: CASSLGQSTVNYGYTF. CDR3 DNA: TGCGCCAGCAGCTTAGGACAGAGTACAGTTAACTATGGCTACACCTTC.

This clone has just a few counts. V and J are TRBV19 and TRBJ2-2, with 13 bases matching TRBD2. The junction had 4 bases not matched to a gene; V was cut back by 3 bases and J by 3 bases. CDR1 is LNHDA and CDR2 is SQIVND in the germline V gene (reference sequence). The CDR3 runs 17 residues. The CDR3, as DNA: TGTGCCAGTAGTATGGGGGGACTAGCGGGATACACCGGGGAGCTGTTTTTT. This sequence encodes CASSMGGLAGYTGELFF.

CDR3 in DNA: TGTGCCAGCAGACTTCCCGGGGCGCGGGAGGAGCAGTACTTC. Translated, it gives CASRLPGAREEQYF. This chain links TRBV27 with TRBJ2-7; TRBD2 aligns across 7 bases. This CDR3 is 14 amino acids long. Germline V gene data show CDR1 as MNHEY and CDR2 as SMNVEV (reference sequence). J lost 7 bases, V lost 6 bases, and 12 bases had no gene match.

V usage is TRBV28 and J usage is TRBJ2-7; TRBD1 matches at 9 bases. V lost 6 bases to trimming and J lost 5 bases; unmatched junction nucleotides: 8. The CDR3 has 14 amino acids. Germline V gives CDR1 MDHEN, CDR2 SYDVKM. For the CDR3, the DNA is TGTGCCAGCAGCGCCGGGACAGGGTGGAACGAGCAGTACTTC. Amino acid sequence: CASSAGTGWNEQYF.

The gene calls are TRBV28 and TRBJ1-5; D uncertain. Trimming removed 8 bases at V and 0 bases at J, with 11 bases between. CDR3 size: 14 residues. Germline V lookup: CDR1 MDHEN, CDR2 SYDVKM. The CDR3 loop reads CASDTRVSNQPQHF. DNA of the CDR3: TGTGCCAGCGACACGCGCGTTAGCAATCAGCCCCAGCATTTT. Filled out from reference TRBV28 and TRBJ1-5, the complete variable domain reads DVKVTQSSRYLVKRTGEKVFLECVQDMDHENMFWYRQDPGLGLRLIYFSYDVKMKEKGDIPEGYSVSREKKERFSLILESASTNQTSMYLCASDTRVSNQPQHFGDGTRLSIL.